This T cell receptor beta chain was found in a study of Ad26.COV2.S vaccination and SARS-CoV-2 variants. Study summary: Intramuscular Ad26.COV2.S doses were given once or twice, 56 days apart.

CDR1 is MNHEY, CDR2 SMNVEV, per germline (reference sequence). With 4 bases clipped from V and 5 bases from J, the junction kept 10 bases outside the gene matches. This CDR3 has 16 residues. Sequencing used immunoSEQ multiplex PCR; TCRdb keeps in-frame clones, though not all of them. This table has hundreds of thousands of clones, more than 70% appearing once. Concerning this clone: The target antigen is unknown.

Treatment noted: around 19 received Ad26.COV2.S at low or high dose, single or two shots; five or six received placebo; per-sample allocation not given. Material that was analyzed had been drawn on day 63 after the first vaccine or placebo injection. Based in Boston, the donor was an adult of 18-55 years. Overall study results and limits: The analyses of TCR breadth and depth may have understated the size of total T cell responses. Reported findings describe substantial breadth in spike-specific CD8+ and CD4+ T cell responses following vaccination.

The source was peripheral blood, collected in a trial of Ad26.COV2.S vaccine versus placebo. The V gene is TRBV27, the J gene TRBJ1-4, with 7 positions matching TRBD1. The receptor was isolated from a person between 18 and 59 years old who received the Ad26.COV2.S COVID-19 vaccine or a placebo. CDR3 sequence: CASSYQLLTGNEKLFF. CDR3 coding DNA: TGTGCCAGCAGTTATCAGTTATTGACAGGGAATGAAAAACTGTTTTTT.